Each of the 18 T cell receptor beta chains below was sequenced from the same sample in a study of T cell clonality in common variable immunodeficiency. TCRdb's table, derived via immunoSEQ multiplex PCR, lists solely in-frame clones and lacks some. The sample shows roughly 40,000 clones, none of them appearing just once. The sample consisted of peripheral blood mononuclear cells. Receptors were obtained from a person aged 18-69 years in good health.

This clone was counted ten times or more. The CDR3 here is CASSTTGGGVSLRTQYF. The part of the CDR3 DNA that was read is TGTGCCAGTAGTACGACCGGAGGGGGGGTCTCTTTGAGGACC. The chain employs TRBV19 and TRBJ2-5; D is perhaps TRBD2 (7 bases). The read gets to within 3 residues of the CDR3 end, and the germline J gene fills in the rest. Germline-derived CDR1 and CDR2 are LNHDA and SQIVND (reference sequence). V lost 4 bases and J 7 bases, leaving 25 bases between the germline ends. This CDR3 region has 17 residues. The full variable domain, its missing parts supplied by reference TRBV19 and TRBJ2-5, is DGGITQSPKYLFRKEGQNVTLSCEQNLNHDAMYWYRQDPGQGLRLIYYSQIVNDFQKGDIAEGYSVSREKKESFPLTVTSAQKNPTAFYLCASSTTGGGVSLRTQYFGPGTRLLVL.

This clone showed up many times. The DNA ends 3 residues before the CDR3 does, and the rest of the CDR3 is filled in from the germline J gene. The chain couples TRBV30 to TRBJ2-1; D unclear. Germline values: CDR1 GTSNPN, CDR2 SVGIG (reference sequence). The V gene lost 1 base and the J gene lost 5 bases, with 9 bases spanning the gap. There are 13 residues in the CDR3. The CDR3 reads CAWSDAEHNEQFF. The CDR3 bases that were read are TGTGCCTGGAGTGACGCGGAACACAATGAG. Combining the CDR3 with reference TRBV30 and TRBJ2-1 gives the whole variable domain SQTIHQWPATLVQPVGSPLSLECTVEGTSNPNLYWYRQAAGRGLQLLFYSVGIGQISSEVPQNLSASRPQDRQFILSSKKLLLSDSGFYLCAWSDAEHNEQFFGPGTRLTVL.

This clone was recorded at least ten times. The observed sequence ends 3 residues before the CDR3 terminus, with the missing tail filled in from the germline J gene. The rearrangement links TRBV7-8 to TRBJ2-1; TRBD2 aligns across 10 bases. Germline CDR1 and CDR2: SGHVS and FQNEAQ. Germline trimming cut 5 bases from V and 7 bases from J; bases unmatched to any gene: 8. The CDR3 has 15 amino acids. CDR3: CASSRKRGGQNEQFF. The part of the CDR3 DNA that was read is TGTGCCAGCAGCCGGAAGCGGGGGGGCCAGAATGAG.

Ten or more counts support this clone. With the read ending 3 residues before the CDR3 end, the germline J gene is used to fill in that end. This sequence joins TRBV18 and TRBJ2-7; 7 bases align to TRBD1. The CDR3 has 14 residues. V lost 5 bases to trimming and J lost 5 bases; unmatched junction nucleotides: 9. The germline V gene encodes CDR1 KGHSH and CDR2 LQKENI. The sequenced CDR3 bases are TGTGCCAGCTCAACGACAGGGACATTCGACGAG. Its protein is CASSTTGTFDE. The CDR3 reads in full as CASSTTGTFDEQYF. Complete variable domain (other parts from reference TRBV18 and TRBJ2-7): NAGVMQNPRHLVRRRGQEARLRCSPMKGHSHVYWYRQLPEEGLKFMVYLQKENIIDESGMPKERFSAEFPKEGPSILRIQQVVRGDSAAYFCASSTTGTFDEQYFGPGTRLTVT.

This clone was recorded at least ten times. Read sequence stops 3 residues before the CDR3 end, and the germline J gene provides the missing end. V gene TRBV9 combines with J gene TRBJ2-3; possibly TRBD2 for D (6 bases). This CDR3 region has 14 residues. V was clipped by 1 base and J by 8 bases, with 14 bases between them. Germline V lookup: CDR1 SGDLS, CDR2 YYNGEE. This CDR3 reads CASSVKASVGTQYF. The CDR3 DNA, read in part, is TGTGCCAGCAGCGTAAAGGCTAGCGTCGGTACG. The variable domain in full, completed from reference TRBV9 and TRBJ2-3, reads DSGVTQTPKHLITATGQRVTLRCSPRSGDLSVYWYQQSLDQGLQFLIQYYNGEERAKGNILERFSAQQFPDLHSELNLSSLELGDSALYFCASSVKASVGTQYFGPGTRLTVL.

This clone was counted ten times or more. The CDR3 end falls 3 residues outside the read, so it is completed with the germline J gene. The V gene is TRBV20-1, the J gene TRBJ1-6, with D maybe TRBD1 (5 bases). From germline, CDR1 is DFQATT and CDR2 SNEGSKA (reference sequence). CDR3 length: 14 residues. Trimming pared 3 bases from V and 6 bases from J, leaving 12 bases between. The part of the CDR3 DNA that was read is TGCAGTGCTAGGGAGTTAGGGGCTAATTCACCC. As protein: CSARELGANSP. The full CDR3 is CSARELGANSPLHF.

Ten or more counts support this clone. With the read ending 3 residues before the CDR3 end, the germline J gene is used to fill in that end. The J gene is TRBJ2-1, the V gene TRBV2; TRBD2 matches 9 bases. Germline-derived CDR1 and CDR2 are SNHLY and FYNNEI. Trimming cost V 11 bases and J 4 bases; bases outside gene matches: 9. The CDR3 has 14 amino acids. CDR3 DNA (partial): TGTGCCGTCCATTCTAGCGGGACTTACAATGAG. As protein: CAVHSSGTYNE. The whole CDR3 protein is CAVHSSGTYNEQFF.

At least ten counts were recorded for this clone. The read comes to an end 3 residues before the CDR3 does, leaving the germline J gene to fill in the end. This chain joins TRBV20-1 and TRBJ1-2; D may be TRBD1 (6 bases). The CDR3 contains 15 residues. In germline, CDR1 is DFQATT, CDR2 SNEGSKA (reference sequence). V shed 1 base and J shed 6 bases, with 18 bases lying between them. The CDR3 bases that were read are TGCAGTGCTAGAGGGCTACAGGGCCGTGAGCATGGC. Amino acid sequence: CSARGLQGREHG. The entire CDR3 protein reads CSARGLQGREHGYTF.

This clone was detected a few times. Read coverage stops 3 residues before the CDR3 terminus; the germline J gene supplies the remainder. V is TRBV19 and J is TRBJ2-1, with TRBD1 matching 9 bases. Germline V gene data show CDR1 as LNHDA and CDR2 as SQIVND (reference sequence). Unmatched junction bases numbered 8, after V lost 5 bases and J lost 9 bases. This CDR3 region has 14 residues. The CDR3: CASSARDRASEQFF. The DNA read from the CDR3 is TGTGCCAGTAGTGCCCGGGACAGGGCCTCTGAG.

This clone was seen repeatedly, ten times or more. The read terminates 3 residues before the CDR3 end, so the remaining end is supplied by the germline J gene. This chain links TRBV4-2 with TRBJ2-7, with D possibly being TRBD1 (5 bases). Germline values: CDR1 LGHNA, CDR2 YNFKEQ. The CDR3 extends over 14 amino acids. Trimming took 0 bases from V and 4 from J, leaving 10 bases between them. CDR3 amino acids: CASSQDARTYEQYF. The CDR3 bases that were read are TGTGCCAGCAGCCAAGATGCCAGGACATACGAG.

This clone was seen repeatedly, ten times or more. An end of the junction differs from the germline gene, which may be a read error. The read ends 3 residues shy of where the CDR3 ends; the end is completed using the germline J gene. The chain joins TRBV5-1 to TRBJ2-5; 9 bases are a match to TRBD1. The CDR3 loop spans 17 amino acids. Germline V gene sequence: CDR1 SGHRS, CDR2 YFSETQ. CDR3 bases read: TGCGCCAGCAGATTGGGCCCCTGGGACAGGGCTCGGGAGACC. Its protein product is CASRLGPWDRARET. The whole CDR3 reads CASRLGPWDRARETQYF. The variable domain in full, with the rest retrieved from reference TRBV5-1 and TRBJ2-5, is KAGVTQTPRYLIKTRGQQVTLSCSPISGHRSVSWYQQTPGQGLQFLFEYFSETQRNKGNFPGRFSGRQFSNSRSEMNVSTLELGDSALYLCASRLGPWDRARETQYFGPGTRLLVL.

As to this clone: The CDR3 goes on 3 residues after the read ends, and that part is filled in from the germline J gene. This chain connects TRBV23-1 to TRBJ2-3, with D possibly being TRBD2 (6 bases). TRBV23-1 is an ORF; its function is uncertain. The CDR3 has 15 residues. CDR3 DNA (partial): TGCGCCAGCAGTCAACCCGCGACGGGGGTTCAGCCG. This translates into CASSQPATGVQP. The whole CDR3 protein reads CASSQPATGVQPQYF.

This clone turned up a few times. The sequenced fragment ends 3 residues before the CDR3 boundary, so the rest is inferred from the germline J gene. This chain connects TRBV16 to TRBJ1-3; D ambiguous. V was clipped by 2 bases and J by 2 bases, with 7 bases between them. Germline CDR1 KGHSY, CDR2 FQNENV. The CDR3 is 14 amino acids. The DNA read from the CDR3 is TGTGCCAGCAGCCAAGGCAAAGCTGGAAACACC. It codes for CASSQGKAGNT. The entire CDR3 is CASSQGKAGNTIYF.

This clone was seen ten or more times. The CDR3 end is not reached by the read, which stops 3 residues before it; the germline J gene fills it in. The chain uses TRBV7-9 and TRBJ2-5, with 7 nucleotides matching TRBD2. From germline, CDR1 is SEHNR and CDR2 FQNEAQ (reference sequence). Trimming cost V 2 bases and J 3 bases; bases outside gene matches: 6. CDR3 length: 15 amino acids. CDR3 DNA (partial): TGTGCCAGCAGCTTACAGCGGGGTTTGGAAGAGACC. This sequence encodes CASSLQRGLEET. The CDR3 as a whole reads CASSLQRGLEETQYF.

This clone was picked up a small number of times. The CDR3 is cut off 3 residues early in the read; its end comes from the germline J gene. The V call is TRBV7-6, the J call TRBJ2-7, with TRBD2 identical over 14 bases. The germline gives CDR1 SGHVS, CDR2 FNYEAQ. Trimming at V came to 5 bases and at J to 0 bases, leaving 9 bases not matched to a gene. This CDR3 has 18 residues. CDR3 DNA, as far as it was read: TGTGCCAGCAGCCCAGGACTAGCGGGAGGTTCTGGCTCCTACGAG. As protein: CASSPGLAGGSGSYE. The whole CDR3 is CASSPGLAGGSGSYEQYF. The entire variable domain, with the rest obtained from reference TRBV7-6 and TRBJ2-7, is as follows: GAGVSQSPRYKVTKRGQDVALRCDPISGHVSLYWYRQALGQGPEFLTYFNYEAQQDKSGLPNDRFSAERPEGSISTLTIQRTEQRDSAMYRCASSPGLAGGSGSYEQYFGPGTRLTVT.

This clone occurred many times. The covered CDR3 bases are TGTGCCAGCAGCGTAGGTTCCCCGGGACAGAAAAACATT. Translating it yields CASSVGSPGQKNI. In full, the CDR3 reads CASSVGSPGQKNIQYF. The V gene is TRBV9, the J gene TRBJ2-4; 7 bases are a match to TRBD1. The CDR3 end is not reached by the read, which stops 3 residues before it; the germline J gene fills it in. Germline V gives CDR1 SGDLS, CDR2 YYNGEE. The J segment lost 4 bases and the V segment lost 0 bases, leaving 7 bases of the junction unmatched. The CDR3 is 16 amino acids.

This clone was seen at least ten times. The read ends 3 residues before the CDR3 terminus; that terminus is restored from the germline J gene. The V gene is TRBV6-1, the J gene TRBJ2-1; 7 bases are a match to TRBD2. Germline V gives CDR1 MNHNS, CDR2 SASEGT. CDR3 length equals 17 residues. The trim removed 0 bases at V and 9 bases at J, leaving 14 bases unmatched. Partial CDR3 DNA: TGTGCCAGCAGTGAAGCCCCGCCGGGAGGATTTCGGGGTGAG. Protein product: CASSEAPPGGFRGE. From start to end, the CDR3 is CASSEAPPGGFRGEQFF.

This clone occurred many times. Read data end 3 residues before the CDR3 end; the end is taken from the germline J gene. This chain uses TRBV7-9 with TRBJ2-7; D is possibly TRBD1 (5 bases). The CDR3 covers 14 residues. The germline CDR1 and CDR2 sequences are SEHNR and FQNEAQ (reference sequence). Trimming took 4 bases from V and 5 from J, leaving 15 bases between them. Incomplete CDR3 DNA: TGTGCCAGCAGCTACCCGGCAGGGCAACACGAG. Protein sequence: CASSYPAGQHE. The entire CDR3 sequence reads CASSYPAGQHEQYF.